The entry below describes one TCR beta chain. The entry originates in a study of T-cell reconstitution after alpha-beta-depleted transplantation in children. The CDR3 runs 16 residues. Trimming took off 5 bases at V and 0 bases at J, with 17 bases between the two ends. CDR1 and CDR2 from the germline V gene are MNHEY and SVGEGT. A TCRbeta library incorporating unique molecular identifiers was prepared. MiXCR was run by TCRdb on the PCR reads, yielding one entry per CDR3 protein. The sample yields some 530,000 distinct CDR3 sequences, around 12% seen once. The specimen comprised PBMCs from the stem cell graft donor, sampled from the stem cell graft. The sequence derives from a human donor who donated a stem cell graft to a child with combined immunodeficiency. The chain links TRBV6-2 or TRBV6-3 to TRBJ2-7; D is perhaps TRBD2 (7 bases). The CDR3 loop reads CASSPPEGGSSYEQYF. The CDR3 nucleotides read TGTGCCAGCAGTCCACCGGAGGGGGGGTCCTCCTACGAGCAGTACTTC.